The 16 T cell receptor beta chains reported below all come from one sample, sequenced in a study of blood T cells in healthy people across ages. It was with a sample-barcoded 5' primer and a J-beta primer mix that a second PCR of about 7 to 12 cycles was run. Using its own MiXCR run on the 5' RACE reads, TCRdb lists one record per CDR3 protein. The sample records some 1.7 million distinct CDR3 sequences, roughly 28% being singletons. The sample taken for sequencing was blood. The receptors here all came from a woman between 25 and 40 years old in good health.

There are many counts of this clonotype. The genes are TRBV20-1 and TRBJ2-7; 7 bases line up with TRBD1. The V gene end was trimmed by 3 bases and the J gene end by 7 bases; junction bases not matched to a gene: 9. The germline gives CDR1 DFQATT, CDR2 SNEGSKA (reference sequence). The CDR3 totals 13 residues. The CDR3 region has the DNA TGCAGTGCTAGTTTCCAGGGGGACGGGGAGCAGTACTTC. This sequence encodes CSASFQGDGEQYF.

The chain couples TRBV3-1 to TRBJ2-3, with 10 nucleotides matching TRBD2. Germline trimming cut 1 base from V and 0 bases from J; bases unmatched to any gene: 4. CDR3 length equals 17 residues. Germline CDR1 LGHDT, CDR2 YNNKEL (reference sequence). The CDR3 sequence: CASSQGRTSGSTDTQYF. For the CDR3, the DNA is TGTGCCAGCAGCCAAGGTCGGACTAGCGGTAGCACAGATACGCAGTATTTT.

This chain joins TRBV3-1 and TRBJ2-4; 7 nucleotides agree with TRBD1. This CDR3 spans 18 amino acids. The germline CDR1 and CDR2 sequences are LGHDT and YNNKEL (reference sequence). V dropped 4 bases and J dropped 1; count of bases not matched to a gene: 13. CDR3 protein: CASSRIGGESLAKNIQYF. Written as DNA, the CDR3 is TGTGCCAGCAGCCGAATAGGGGGCGAGTCCCTGGCCAAAAACATTCAGTACTTC.

The CDR3 is CASSEGLAGAPSSYEQYF. CDR3 coding DNA: TGTGCCAGCAGTGAGGGCCTAGCGGGAGCCCCGAGCTCCTACGAGCAGTACTTC. The rearrangement joins TRBV2 to TRBJ2-7, with 10 bases aligning to TRBD2. Looked up from germline, CDR1 is SNHLY and CDR2 is FYNNEI. Unmatched junction bases numbered 11, after V lost 3 bases and J lost 0 bases. The CDR3 consists of 18 residues.

This clonotype was detected ten times or more. V and J are TRBV6-5 and TRBJ2-5; either TRBD1 or TRBD2 may supply D (6 bases each). Trimming pared 10 bases from V and 1 base from J, leaving 19 bases between. The CDR3 length is 15 residues. CDR1 and CDR2 from the germline V gene are MNHEY and SVGAGI. CDR3 sequence (DNA): TGTGCCACCGAACCCATCGGGGGCGGCCAAGAGACCCAGTACTTC. It is translated as CATEPIGGGQETQYF.

This clonotype was seen ten or more times. J is TRBJ1-2 and V is TRBV7-2, with a tentative D call TRBD1 (6 bases). Germline V gene data show CDR1 as SGHTA and CDR2 as FQGNSA. The CDR3 totals 14 residues. Trimming took 2 bases from V and 2 from J, leaving 9 bases between them. The CDR3 sequence is CASSLTGINYGYTF. The DNA for the CDR3 is TGTGCCAGCAGCTTAACAGGGATCAACTATGGCTACACCTTC.

This chain joins TRBV27 and TRBJ1-1; unclear D gene. The CDR3 loop spans 13 amino acids. The V end was cut by 5 bases, the J end by 5 bases, with 12 bases between. CDR1 MNHEY and CDR2 SMNVEV come from the germline V gene (reference sequence). The CDR3 region has the DNA TGTGCCAGCAGTACGGTATGGTGGACTGAAGCTTTCTTT. It specifies CASSTVWWTEAFF.

This clonotype appeared many times. The chain employs TRBV10-3 and TRBJ2-7; D unresolved. The CDR3 consists of 13 residues. Trimming left V 2 bases short and J 3 bases short, with 8 bases between. Per the germline V gene, CDR1 is ENHRY and CDR2 is SYGVKD. CDR3 sequence: CAISEGSDYEQYF. In DNA, the CDR3 is TGTGCCATCAGTGAGGGAAGTGACTACGAGCAGTACTTC.

This clonotype was seen repeatedly, ten times or more. The chain has TRBV12-3 or TRBV12-4 and TRBJ2-7, with D unresolved. Trimming shortened V by 5 bases and J by 3 bases, and 11 bases separated the two germline ends. The CDR3 covers 13 residues. CDR3 amino acids: CASSTRRNYEQYF. CDR3 DNA: TGTGCCAGCAGTACCCGTCGGAACTACGAGCAGTACTTC.

The chain combines TRBV7-9 with TRBJ1-1; 8 bases map to TRBD1. CDR1 and CDR2 from the germline V gene are SEHNR and FQNEAQ (reference sequence). CDR3 length: 18 residues. V gave up 5 bases and J gave up 0 bases; unmatched junction bases: 14. Here the CDR3 reads CASSPPIGTGSMNTEAFF. CDR3 coding DNA: TGTGCCAGCAGCCCGCCAATCGGGACAGGATCCATGAACACTGAAGCTTTCTTT.

This clonotype was seen a handful of times. The chain recombines TRBV6-5 with TRBJ2-7; 16 bases agree with TRBD2. Trimming cost V 6 bases and J 5 bases; bases outside gene matches: 4. The CDR3 spans 15 residues. CDR1 and CDR2 (germline): MNHEY, SVGAGI. CDR3 sequence (DNA): TGTGCCAGCAGACCGGGACTAGCGGGAGGGAACGAGCAGTACTTC. This encodes CASRPGLAGGNEQYF.

This clonotype was observed at least ten times. The gene calls are TRBV20-1 and TRBJ2-7; 8 positions match TRBD2. Looked up from germline, CDR1 is DFQATT and CDR2 is SNEGSKA (reference sequence). CDR3 length: 15 amino acids. V shed 1 base and J 2 bases; nucleotides not matched to a gene: 7. CDR3 loop: CSARGAGGLTYEQYF. CDR3 nucleotide sequence: TGCAGTGCTAGAGGTGCGGGAGGCCTTACCTACGAGCAGTACTTC.

The CDR3 DNA sequence: TGCGCCAGCAGCTTGGCGGGAAGACAGGAGGCGAACACTGAAGCTTTCTTT. This codes for CASSLAGRQEANTEAFF. This chain links TRBV5-1 with TRBJ1-1; tentative D call: TRBD1 (6 bases). CDR1 and CDR2 (germline): SGHRS, YFSETQ. V dropped 0 bases and J dropped 1 base, with 16 bases sitting between them. This CDR3 contains 17 residues.

In regard to this clonotype: At one boundary the junction diverges from the germline segment, which might be a read error. The gene calls are TRBV7-3 and TRBJ2-5; D is perhaps TRBD1 (6 bases). Germline-derived CDR1 and CDR2 are SGHTA and FQGTGA. The CDR3 has 15 amino acids. CDR3 in DNA: TGTACCAGCAGTAACGTCGGGACACCTCAAGAGACCCAGTACTTC. Translating gives CTSSNVGTPQETQYF.

Only a few counts were recorded for this clonotype. This sequence joins TRBV20-1 and TRBJ1-2; D possibly corresponds to TRBD1 (5 bases). The CDR3 sequence is 13 residues long. CDR1 and CDR2 from the germline V gene are DFQATT and SNEGSKA (reference sequence). V was clipped by 0 bases and J by 5 bases, with 10 bases between them. The CDR3 coding sequence is TGCAGTGCTAGAGAAGGGACCGAATATGGCTACACCTTC. Protein sequence: CSAREGTEYGYTF.

This clonotype was seen more than once but under ten times. The V call is TRBV28, the J call TRBJ2-1, with D perhaps matching TRBD1 (6 bases). The CDR3 sequence is 15 residues long. Germline V gene sequence: CDR1 MDHEN, CDR2 SYDVKM. V gave up 5 bases and J gave up 1 base, with 12 bases separating them. Here the CDR3 reads CASSEPGVSYNEQFF. CDR3 DNA sequence: TGTGCCAGCAGTGAACCAGGGGTTTCCTACAATGAGCAGTTCTTC.